This is a list of T cell receptor beta chains from one sample in a study of cytomegalovirus exposure and HLA in healthy donors. Produced via immunoSEQ multiplex PCR; TCRdb's table is partial and in-frame only. The data hold about 140,000 clones, with 70% to 80% observed a single time. The sequenced sample was PBMCs. The receptors derive from a woman aged 45-65 years in good health and CMV-seropositive. Both conserved end residues are part of each CDR3. D genes are given only for firm matches. Only part of the rows carry a size: once, few, many, or a class if the clone is expanded.

V gene,CDR3 length,D gene,J gene,clone size,CDR3 protein,CDR3 DNA
TRBV27,15,.,TRBJ1-5,few,CASSFGTGGNQPQHF,TGTGCCAGCAGTTTCGGAACCGGGGGCAATCAGCCCCAGCATTTT
TRBV28,14,.,TRBJ1-3,.,CASSSAGGWDTIYF,TGTGCCAGCAGTTCCGCCGGGGGGTGGGACACCATATATTTT
TRBV7-7,16,.,TRBJ2-1,.,CASSLSTAYSYNEQFF,TGTGCTAGCAGCTTATCGACAGCCTACTCCTACAATGAGCAGTTCTTC
TRBV14,16,.,TRBJ1-6,once,CASSQGSVPRASPLHF,TGTGCCAGCAGCCAAGGAAGTGTCCCTCGAGCTTCACCCCTCCACTTT
TRBV7-9,14,TRBD1,TRBJ1-6,.,CASSPGQGNSPLHF,TGTGCCAGCAGCCCGGGACAGGGGAATTCACCCCTCCACTTT
TRBV30,13,.,TRBJ1-2,.,CAWSETGYYGYTF,TGTGCCTGGAGTGAGACAGGATACTATGGCTACACCTTC
TRBV5-1,13,.,TRBJ2-3,.,CASRATSTDTQYF,TGCGCCAGCAGGGCAACCAGCACAGATACGCAGTATTTT
TRBV7-9,15,TRBD2,TRBJ2-1,once,CASSAPGGGYNEQFF,TGTGCCAGCAGTGCCCCGGGGGGAGGCTACAATGAGCAGTTCTTC
TRBV28,19,TRBD1,TRBJ2-7,.,CASSLNPVYRGSVSYEQYF,TGTGCCAGCAGTTTAAACCCAGTCTACAGGGGTTCTGTATCCTACGAGCAGTACTTC
TRBV6-5,15,TRBD2,TRBJ2-5,.,CASSLQRGEEETQYF,TGTGCCAGCAGTCTGCAGCGGGGGGAGGAAGAGACCCAGTACTTC
TRBV7-2,15,.,TRBJ1-6,.,CASSPQGSYNSPLHF,TGTGCCAGCAGTCCTCAGGGGTCCTATAATTCACCCCTCCACTTT
TRBV2,15,.,TRBJ1-1,.,CASRVTDGGGLGAFF,TGTGCCAGCAGGGTCACCGACGGGGGAGGACTTGGGGCTTTCTTT
TRBV6-1,14,.,TRBJ2-7,.,CASSVTGHPYEQYF,TGTGCCAGCAGTGTGACTGGCCACCCCTACGAGCAGTACTTC
TRBV11-2,16,.,TRBJ1-3,.,CASSLASGGSGNTIYF,TGTGCCAGCAGCTTAGCTTCGGGGGGATCTGGAAACACCATATATTTT
TRBV29-1,13,.,TRBJ2-1,.,CSGGRGTYNEQFF,TGCAGCGGGGGCAGGGGCACCTACAATGAGCAGTTCTTC
TRBV27,18,TRBD1,TRBJ2-1,.,CASSLLPNRGRAINEQFF,TGTGCCAGCAGTTTATTACCTAACAGGGGTAGGGCTATTAATGAGCAGTTCTTC
TRBV18,14,.,TRBJ2-2,.,CASSPSGYTGELFF,TGTGCCAGCTCACCATCGGGGTACACCGGGGAGCTGTTTTTT
TRBV28,13,.,TRBJ1-5,.,CASRLYSNQPQHF,TGTGCCAGCAGACTATATAGCAATCAGCCCCAGCATTTT
TRBV4-2,19,TRBD1,TRBJ1-2,.,CASSQDQGGQAQANYGYTF,TGTGCCAGCAGCCAAGATCAGGGGGGACAAGCCCAAGCTAACTATGGCTACACCTTC
TRBV7-9,12,.,TRBJ1-2,.,CASSLDPKPGTF,TGTGCCAGCAGCTTAGATCCTAAACCGGGCACCTTC
TRBV7-2,16,TRBD1,TRBJ2-6,.,CASSLDRGTGANVLTF,TGTGCCAGCAGCCTGGACAGGGGTACAGGGGCCAACGTCCTGACTTTC
TRBV11-2,15,.,TRBJ1-6,.,CASSSSGPGNSPLHF,TGTGCCAGCAGCTCCTCAGGGCCCGGTAATTCACCCCTCCACTTT
TRBV7-8,14,.,TRBJ1-2,.,CASSLGLRLGGYTF,TGTGCCAGCAGTTTAGGGCTGAGACTTGGTGGCTACACCTTC
TRBV15,18,TRBD2,TRBJ2-5,few,CATSRGETSGGSEETQYF,TGTGCCACCAGCAGAGGGGAGACTAGCGGGGGGTCCGAAGAGACCCAGTACTTC
TRBV11-2,17,TRBD2,TRBJ2-5,.,CASSLGRTSGGGETQYF,TGTGCCAGCAGCCTGGGGCGGACTAGCGGGGGTGGGGAGACCCAGTACTTC
TRBV29-1,13,TRBD1,TRBJ2-7,once,CSVVEQGAGEQYF,TGCAGCGTTGTCGAACAGGGGGCCGGCGAGCAGTACTTC
TRBV7-9,16,.,TRBJ2-5,.,CASSLGAGQGGETQYF,TGTGCCAGCAGCTTAGGAGCAGGGCAAGGTGGAGAGACCCAGTACTTC
TRBV5-5,11,.,TRBJ1-1,.,CASSLEVKAFF,TGTGCCAGCAGCTTAGAGGTTAAAGCTTTCTTT
TRBV5-1,14,TRBD1,TRBJ2-7,.,CASSLTGVSYEQYF,TGCGCCAGCAGCTTAACAGGGGTCTCCTACGAGCAGTACTTC